The clone carrying this T cell receptor beta chain was seen once. These data come from a study of T cell changes during pregnancy in multiple sclerosis. TCRdb's table, derived via immunoSEQ multiplex PCR, lists solely in-frame clones and lacks some. The sample yields more than 85,000 clones, about 93% seen once. The TCR comes from a female donor in good health, enrolled as a control in a pregnancy study. The sample here was peripheral blood, taken after pregnancy.

The CDR3 DNA reads TGTGCCAGTAGTACATCAGGGGGCGAGCAGTTCTTC. Translating gives CASSTSGGEQFF. The chain is built from TRBV19 and TRBJ2-1; TRBD1 matches 8 bases. V was clipped by 4 bases and J by 10 bases; unmatched bases: 3. The CDR3 loop spans 12 amino acids. Germline V gene sequence: CDR1 LNHDA, CDR2 SQIVND (reference sequence).